Listed below are T cell receptor beta chains from one sample, sequenced in a study of CD8 T cells in ankylosing spondylitis. Via MiXCR, TCRdb re-called the 5' RACE reads, giving one row per CDR3 protein. The sample includes under 150,000 distinct CDR3 sequences, approximately 10% of them seen just once. Sequenced input: blood, either unsorted or a sorted T cell fraction (not recorded which). The receptors stem from a male donor with ankylosing spondylitis or in good health (not recorded which). The CDR3 runs from the conserved cysteine through the conserved F or W. A D gene is named only where the DNA matches it firmly. The size field is filled for only some rows; it gives once, few, many or a size class.

J gene	clone size	D gene	V gene	CDR3 protein	CDR3 DNA
TRBJ1-5	many	NA	TRBV3-1	CASSQERTQPQHF	TGTGCCAGCAGCCAAGAACGCACGCAGCCCCAGCATTTT
TRBJ2-3	NA	TRBD2	TRBV7-9	CASSLVLAGTDTQYF	TGTGCCAGCAGCTTAGTCCTAGCGGGCACAGATACGCAGTATTTT
TRBJ2-3	many	NA	TRBV5-1	CASSLVRGGSVDTQYF	TGCGCCAGCAGCTTGGTCCGGGGAGGTTCAGTAGATACGCAGTATTTT
TRBJ2-3	NA	NA	TRBV7-7	CASSLTAGLNTDTQYF	TGTGCCAGCAGCTTAACCGCAGGGTTAAACACAGATACGCAGTATTTT
TRBJ2-1	NA	NA	TRBV5-1	CASSPYPLSLMTAYNEQFF	TGCGCCAGCAGCCCATACCCACTCTCTCTCATGACGGCCTACAATGAGCAGTTCTTC
TRBJ2-5	NA	NA	TRBV7-8	CASSSRTVRPETQYF	TGTGCCAGCAGCTCCCGGACAGTCCGCCCGGAGACCCAGTACTTC
TRBJ2-1	many	TRBD2	TRBV5-4	CASSWGTGTPSGSGNEQFF	TGTGCCAGCAGCTGGGGGACTGGTACTCCTAGCGGGAGTGGCAATGAGCAGTTCTTC
TRBJ1-4	many	NA	TRBV20-1	CSASPQTATNEKLFF	TGCAGTGCTAGTCCCCAGACAGCAACTAATGAAAAACTGTTTTTT
TRBJ2-3	many	NA	TRBV4-1	CASSQRVGGAPPDTQYF	TGCGCCAGCAGCCAACGGGTAGGGGGGGCGCCCCCAGATACGCAGTATTTT
TRBJ1-1	NA	TRBD1	TRBV18	CASSLQGAGAEAFF	TGTGCCAGCTCACTCCAGGGGGCGGGCGCTGAAGCTTTCTTT
TRBJ2-6	many	NA	TRBV5-1	CASSERAISGANVLTF	TGCGCCAGCAGTGAACGGGCAATCTCTGGGGCCAACGTCCTGACTTTC
TRBJ1-6	many	NA	TRBV20-1	CSARDLSGNYNSPLHF	TGCAGTGCTAGAGACTTAAGTGGAAACTACAATTCACCCCTCCACTTT
TRBJ2-7	many	TRBD2	TRBV20-1	CSARGTSGRNEQYF	TGCAGTGCCCGGGGAACTAGCGGGAGGAACGAGCAGTACTTC
TRBJ2-3	NA	TRBD2	TRBV12-3/TRBV12-4	CASVRASGITDTQYF	TGTGCCAGCGTCCGCGCTAGCGGGATTACAGATACGCAGTATTTT
TRBJ2-7	many	TRBD1	TRBV20-1	CSAGRDSAYEQYF	TGCAGTGCTGGCAGGGACAGTGCCTACGAGCAGTACTTC
TRBJ2-7	many	NA	TRBV20-1	CSARPGHRVSYEQYF	TGCAGTGCTAGACCCGGACACCGAGTCTCCTACGAGCAGTACTTC
TRBJ1-1	many	NA	TRBV28	CASIPGMNTEAFF	TGTGCCAGCATCCCGGGGATGAACACTGAAGCTTTCTTT
TRBJ2-7	NA	TRBD2	TRBV6-2/TRBV6-3	CASGLAGGNTYEQYF	TGTGCCAGCGGACTAGCGGGAGGGAATACCTACGAGCAGTACTTC
TRBJ2-2	many	NA	TRBV7-2	CASSLALTTSTGELFF	TGTGCCAGCAGCTTAGCGCTCACAACCTCCACCGGGGAGCTGTTTTTT
TRBJ1-2	many	NA	TRBV4-2	CASSQTQGTNYGYTF	TGTGCCAGCAGCCAGACGCAGGGAACTAACTATGGCTACACCTTC
TRBJ1-6	few	NA	TRBV4-3	CASSRHRTESSYNSPLHF	TGCGCCAGCAGCCGACACCGGACCGAGAGCTCCTATAATTCACCCCTCCACTTT
TRBJ2-1	many	NA	TRBV7-2	CASSLDYNNEQFF	TGTGCCAGCAGCCTGGACTATAACAATGAGCAGTTCTTC
TRBJ2-7	many	TRBD1	TRBV29-1	CSVLDRVPGEQYF	TGCAGCGTGCTGGACAGGGTACCGGGAGAGCAGTACTTC
TRBJ2-1	few	TRBD2	TRBV7-2	CASSFGAGASTGQFF	TGTGCCAGCAGCTTTGGCGCGGGAGCGTCTACAGGGCAGTTCTTC
TRBJ2-2	few	NA	TRBV4-3	CASSQDTGGEAGELFF	TGCGCCAGCAGCCAAGATACGGGGGGCGAGGCCGGGGAGCTGTTTTTT
TRBJ2-1	NA	TRBD2	TRBV28	CATSSWASGTSEQFF	TGTGCCACCTCTTCGTGGGCTAGCGGGACGTCTGAGCAGTTCTTC
TRBJ1-2	many	NA	TRBV5-1	CASSLAGTGGTSNYGYTF	TGCGCCAGCAGCTTGGCGGGGACCGGAGGGACCTCTAACTATGGCTACACCTTC
TRBJ2-3	few	TRBD2	TRBV5-1	CASSFQPGLAGGTDTQYF	TGCGCCAGCAGCTTTCAACCGGGACTAGCGGGGGGCACAGATACGCAGTATTTT
TRBJ2-1	many	NA	TRBV11-1	CATHVVRSYNEQFF	TGTGCCACCCACGTGGTCCGCTCCTACAATGAGCAGTTCTTC
TRBJ2-5	NA	TRBD2	TRBV7-2	CASSLAWTSGGGETQYF	TGTGCCAGCAGCTTAGCATGGACTAGCGGAGGCGGGGAGACCCAGTACTTC
TRBJ2-5	many	NA	TRBV20-1	CSAKTKQETQYF	TGCAGTGCTAAGACTAAACAAGAGACCCAGTACTTC
TRBJ1-6	NA	NA	TRBV20-1	CSAKRTEASSYNSPLHF	TGCAGTGCTAAACGGACGGAGGCTAGCTCCTATAATTCACCCCTCCACTTT
TRBJ1-5	few	TRBD1	TRBV30	CAWSGGQLHSNQPQHF	TGTGCCTGGAGCGGGGGACAGTTACATAGCAATCAGCCCCAGCATTTT
TRBJ2-1	many	NA	TRBV7-3	CASSSRESSYNEQFF	TGTGCCAGCAGCTCCAGGGAAAGCTCCTACAATGAGCAGTTCTTC
TRBJ2-7	few	NA	TRBV29-1	CSATDPSEQYF	TGCAGCGCTACGGACCCGTCCGAGCAGTACTTC
TRBJ1-1	many	NA	TRBV7-9	CASSLVLGNTEAFF	TGTGCCAGCAGCTTAGTTCTCGGGAACACTGAAGCTTTCTTT
TRBJ2-7	many	TRBD2	TRBV12-3/TRBV12-4	CASSLGGGGYEQYF	TGTGCCAGCAGTTTAGGGGGCGGGGGTTACGAGCAGTACTTC
TRBJ1-4	NA	NA	TRBV5-6	CASSLALFPGPPNEKLFF	TGTGCCAGCAGCTTGGCCTTGTTTCCCGGACCGCCTAATGAAAAACTGTTTTTT
TRBJ2-3	many	NA	TRBV7-8	CASSGRQTRTDTQYF	TGTGCCAGCAGCGGGCGACAGACCCGCACAGATACGCAGTATTTT
TRBJ2-7	NA	TRBD2	TRBV12-3/TRBV12-4	CASSLWASGSHEQYF	TGTGCCAGCAGTTTATGGGCTAGCGGGAGCCACGAGCAGTACTTC
TRBJ2-2	few	NA	TRBV29-1	CSVRTGSTGELFF	TGCAGCGTCCGTACAGGGTCCACCGGGGAGCTGTTTTTT
TRBJ2-2	few	TRBD2	TRBV5-1	CASSIGQGLAGGANTGELFF	TGCGCCAGCAGCATCGGACAGGGACTAGCGGGAGGAGCGAACACCGGGGAGCTGTTTTTT
TRBJ1-1	many	NA	TRBV20-1	CSARGTWNTEAFF	TGCAGTGCCCGTGGGACATGGAACACTGAAGCTTTCTTT
TRBJ2-1	NA	NA	TRBV7-9	CASSSPIEGANNNEQFF	TGTGCCAGCAGCTCCCCCATTGAAGGCGCAAATAACAATGAGCAGTTCTTC